Given below is one TCR beta chain in context. Its target is not known. These data originate in a study of breast tumors, draining lymph nodes, adjacent tissues. TCRdb reprocessed the multiplex PCR reads via MiXCR and lists one record per CDR3 protein. The sample comprises 20,000 to 25,000 distinct CDR3 sequences, approximately 32% of which are singletons, and roughly 10% rests with the top ten. Study conclusions and caveats: Tumor repertoires ranked between lymph nodes and nontumor tissue in diversity, with V and J gene preferences. Tumor T cell lymph node origin was a supported hypothesis, not proven.

This clonotype was sampled from a female donor with breast cancer. Some clones in this sample may be carry-over from other donors' samples. The specimen was breast tumor tissue.

The CDR3 sequence is CASSSLKVNEAFF. For the CDR3, the DNA is TGTGCCAGCAGTTCCCTCAAGGTCAATGAAGCTTTCTTT. The chain combines TRBV27 with TRBJ1-1, with D unresolved. The CDR3 is 13 residues long. V gave up 4 bases and J gave up 7 bases, with 13 bases separating them. In germline, CDR1 is MNHEY, CDR2 SMNVEV (reference sequence).